Shown below are 25 T cell receptor beta chains from a single sample sequenced in a study of regulatory T cells in long-lasting Graves disease. Time point of the sample: persistent/refractory GD, antithyroid drugs over 5 years with positive TRAb. From RNA extracted from PBMCs, the TCR library was made. Arm-PCR of CDR3 regions with iRepertoire HTBI primers generated TCR beta libraries. TCRdb reprocessed the multiplex PCR reads with MiXCR, giving one entry per CDR3 protein. The sample lists a few hundred thousand distinct CDR3 sequences; 23% were seen once. The source was peripheral blood mononuclear cells (PBMCs), collected when the disease was refractory, from a patient treated with antithyroid drugs. The receptors were gathered from a female donor with Graves disease.

Comment on this clonotype: An end of the junction differs from the germline gene, which may be a read error. For the CDR3, the DNA is TGCGCCAGCAGAAAGGACAGGCTGACCTCGGGCTACACCTTC. Translation gives CASRKDRLTSGYTF. The gene calls are TRBV9 and TRBJ1-2; 7 bases map to TRBD1. The CDR3 runs to 14 residues. Germline assignment: CDR1 SGDLS and CDR2 YYNGEE.

The chain employs TRBV5-1 and TRBJ1-2, with D maybe TRBD1 (5 bases). CDR1 SGHRS and CDR2 YFSETQ come from the germline V gene. V lost 3 bases and J 4 bases, leaving 10 bases between the germline ends. The CDR3 runs to 13 residues. The CDR3 sequence is CASSSLGAYGYTF. CDR3 bases: TGCGCCAGCAGCTCCCTCGGGGCCTATGGCTACACCTTC.

The chain has TRBV5-5 and TRBJ2-7; D is perhaps TRBD2 (5 bases). Germline values: CDR1 SGHKS, CDR2 YYEKEE (reference sequence). The CDR3 sequence is 16 residues long. The germline V and J ends were trimmed by 2 bases and 2 bases, with 17 bases remaining between them. CDR3 bases: TGTGCCAGCAGCTTAGATGGTATGAGCGGAACCTACGAGCAGTACTTC. Residues: CASSLDGMSGTYEQYF. The full variable domain, with the rest looked up from reference TRBV5-5 and TRBJ2-7, is DAGVTQSPTHLIKTRGQQVTLRCSPISGHKSVSWYQQVLGQGPQFIFQYYEKEERGRGNFPDRFSARQFPNYSSELNVNALLLGDSALYLCASSLDGMSGTYEQYFGPGTRLTVT.

This clonotype appeared a few times. This chain connects TRBV20-1 to TRBJ1-6; D is unresolved. V was pared by 2 bases and J by 3 bases, with 11 bases between. This CDR3 contains 15 residues. Germline CDR1 DFQATT, CDR2 SNEGSKA (reference sequence). CDR3 region: CSARTDGSYNSPLHF. In nucleotides, the CDR3 is TGCAGTGCTAGAACGGACGGAAGCTATAATTCACCCCTCCACTTT.

V usage is TRBV29-1 and J usage is TRBJ2-2; TRBD1 might be the D (6 bases). V lost 4 bases to trimming and J lost 5 bases, with 11 bases between them. This CDR3 is 13 amino acids long. Germline CDR1 is SQVTM and CDR2 is ANQGSEA. The CDR3 bases are TGCAGCGTTGTTGGCAGGGGAACCGGGGAGCTGTTTTTT. This codes for CSVVGRGTGELFF.

The table lists this clonotype with a few counts. This chain links TRBV29-1 with TRBJ2-1, with D unresolved. Germline CDR1 reads SQVTM; CDR2 reads ANQGSEA. Trimming took off 4 bases at V and 8 bases at J, with 12 bases between the two ends. This CDR3 has 12 residues. The CDR3 nucleotides read TGCAGCGTTGTGCCCATTCTCGATGAGCAGTTCTTC. It translates to CSVVPILDEQFF.

The chain joins TRBV7-6 to TRBJ2-5; D may correspond to TRBD1 or TRBD2 (5 bases each). The end of the DNA fits TRBJ2-1 better, so the J call may be wrong. The CDR3 consists of 16 residues. Germline V lookup: CDR1 SGHVS, CDR2 FNYEAQ. CDR3 sequence reads: CASSSYMGVHHNEQFF. DNA of the CDR3: TGTGCCAGCAGCTCCTACATGGGGGTTCATCACAATGAGCAGTTCTTC.

The rearrangement uses TRBV30 and TRBJ1-1; TRBD1 agrees at 9 bases. The CDR3 covers 15 residues. V lost 8 bases, J lost 4 bases, and 14 bases stayed unmatched. CDR1 GTSNPN and CDR2 SVGIG come from the germline V gene (reference sequence). CDR3 protein: CARTRPGQGPTEAFF. The CDR3 coding sequence is TGTGCCCGAACGAGACCGGGACAGGGCCCCACTGAAGCTTTCTTT.

This clonotype came up many times. The chain combines TRBV30 with TRBJ1-4; tentatively, D is TRBD1 (5 bases). The CDR3 contains 14 residues. Looked up from germline, CDR1 is GTSNPN and CDR2 is SVGIG (reference sequence). Trimming stripped 2 bases from V and 8 bases from J, with 15 bases between. CDR3 sequence: CAWSTTGFGEKLFF. The CDR3 coding sequence is TGTGCCTGGAGTACCACAGGTTTTGGCGAAAAACTGTTTTTT.

This clonotype appeared once. The CDR3 spells CASSVDPSGSPGELFF. CDR3 nucleotides: TGTGCCAGCAGCGTAGATCCTAGCGGGAGTCCCGGGGAGCTGTTTTTT. The rearrangement joins TRBV9 to TRBJ2-2; 10 nucleotides align to TRBD2. In germline, CDR1 is SGDLS, CDR2 YYNGEE. The CDR3 is 16 amino acids. Trimming at V came to 0 bases and at J to 6 bases, leaving 5 bases not matched to a gene.

There are a few counts of this clonotype. The chain joins TRBV7-8 to TRBJ1-2; 9 bases are a match to TRBD1. The CDR3 covers 15 residues. The germline V gene encodes CDR1 SGHVS and CDR2 FQNEAQ. J was trimmed by 8 bases and V by 0 bases; bases with no gene match: 7. The CDR3 nucleotides are TGTGCCAGCAGCTTAGCAGACAGGGGGGCGGACGGCTACACCTTC. This sequence encodes CASSLADRGADGYTF.

V usage is TRBV20-1 and J usage is TRBJ2-6; TRBD2 aligns across 13 bases. The V segment lost 5 bases and the J segment 2 bases; nucleotides outside the gene matches: 6. The CDR3 covers 17 residues. Germline V gene data show CDR1 as DFQATT and CDR2 as SNEGSKA (reference sequence). The CDR3 DNA is TGCAGTGCTGTACTAGCGGGAGGGATCGCTGGGGCCAACGTCCTGACTTTC. Its translation is CSAVLAGGIAGANVLTF.

The gene calls are TRBV5-1 and TRBJ1-6, with D maybe TRBD1 (5 bases). Trimming took 4 bases from V and 15 from J, leaving 26 bases between them. The CDR3 length is 16 residues. Germline values: CDR1 SGHRS, CDR2 YFSETQ. The CDR3 spells CASSRRTLGAGELLHF. The CDR3 nucleotides read TGCGCCAGCAGCCGCAGGACACTTGGGGCCGGCGAGCTCCTCCACTTT. The full variable domain, its missing parts supplied by reference TRBV5-1 and TRBJ1-6, is KAGVTQTPRYLIKTRGQQVTLSCSPISGHRSVSWYQQTPGQGLQFLFEYFSETQRNKGNFPGRFSGRQFSNSRSEMNVSTLELGDSALYLCASSRRTLGAGELLHFGNGTRLTVT.

At least ten counts were recorded for this clonotype. In DNA, the CDR3 is TGTGCCAGCAGCCCGGGACAGGGGCGCACTGAAGCTTTCTTT. This codes for CASSPGQGRTEAFF. This chain uses TRBV7-9 with TRBJ1-1; 10 bases match TRBD1. The CDR3 is 14 amino acids. CDR1 is SEHNR and CDR2 is FQNEAQ in the germline V gene (reference sequence). V shed 5 bases and J 4 bases; nucleotides not matched to a gene: 4.

This clonotype showed up just a few times. V usage is TRBV11-2 and J usage is TRBJ2-7; tentative D call: TRBD2 (6 bases). This CDR3 comprises 14 residues. Germline lookup yields CDR1 SGHAT and CDR2 FQNNGV. The V gene lost 3 bases and the J gene lost 3 bases, with 12 bases spanning the gap. CDR3: CASSFRDLIYEQYF. CDR3 in DNA: TGTGCCAGCAGCTTCCGGGACTTAATCTACGAGCAGTACTTC.

A few counts support this clonotype. The chain has TRBV12-3 or TRBV12-4 and TRBJ1-2, with 9 bases aligning to TRBD1. This CDR3 has 15 residues. V trimming: 3 bases; J trimming: 4 bases; junction bases outside the gene matches: 6. The CDR3 loop reads CASSLGQGSSYGYTF. CDR3 sequence (DNA): TGTGCCAGCAGTTTGGGACAGGGCTCTAGCTATGGCTACACCTTC.

This clonotype was counted ten times or more. The chain uses TRBV28 and TRBJ2-6; D remains unclear. With 8 bases removed from V and 0 bases from J, the gap between germline ends came to 11 bases. Germline V lookup: CDR1 MDHEN, CDR2 SYDVKM. This CDR3 region has 15 residues. The CDR3 is CASSPPASGANVLTF. CDR3 nucleotide sequence: TGTGCCAGCTCCCCCCCCGCCTCTGGGGCCAACGTCCTGACTTTC.

The chain has TRBV20-1 and TRBJ2-6; 7 positions agree with TRBD1. CDR1 DFQATT and CDR2 SNEGSKA come from the germline V gene (reference sequence). This CDR3 spans 15 amino acids. The CDR3 sequence: CSTRETGAGANVLTF. As DNA, the CDR3 is TGCAGCACTAGAGAAACAGGGGCCGGGGCCAACGTCCTGACTTTC.

This sequence joins TRBV6-5 and TRBJ1-1, with a weak D call TRBD1 (5 bases). Germline V CDR1 and CDR2: MNHEY, SVGAGI. The ends were cut back, 0 bases at V and 5 bases at J, with 16 bases in the middle. This CDR3 is 16 amino acids long. CDR3 residues: CASSYSSRGRRTEAFF. The DNA of the CDR3 is TGTGCCAGCAGTTACTCGTCAAGGGGAAGGAGGACTGAAGCTTTCTTT.

This clonotype has only one observation. The chain carries TRBV15 and TRBJ2-5; 7 bases agree with TRBD2. V lost 5 bases to trimming and J lost 2 bases; unmatched junction nucleotides: 5. Germline CDR1 and CDR2: LNHNV and YYDKDF (reference sequence). CDR3 length: 14 residues. The CDR3 DNA is TGTGCCACCAGCGCAGGGACTAAGCAAGAGACCCAGTACTTC. Encoded protein: CATSAGTKQETQYF.

A remark on this clonotype: A read error may be the cause here, since a much bigger clone is one base away. The CDR3 DNA sequence: TGTACTAGCAGGTCAGGGACTAGCGATGGGACCCAGTACTTC. This translates into CTSRSGTSDGTQYF. The chain links TRBV7-7 to TRBJ2-5; 10 bases map to TRBD2. CDR3 length: 14 amino acids. Germline CDR1 SSHAT, CDR2 FNYEAQ (reference sequence). Based on the CDR3 plus reference TRBV7-7 and TRBJ2-5, the full variable domain is GAGVSQSPRYKVTKRGQDVTLRCDPISSHATLYWYQQALGQGPEFLTYFNYEAQPDKSGLPSDRFSAERPEGSISTLTIQRTEQRDSAMYRCTSRSGTSDGTQYFGPGTRLLVL.

This clonotype was observed at least ten times. This chain connects TRBV5-1 to TRBJ1-4; no firm D call. Looked up from germline, CDR1 is SGHRS and CDR2 is YFSETQ. V lost 0 bases, J lost 8 bases, and 14 bases lay in between. The CDR3 length is 15 residues. Here the CDR3 DNA reads TGCGCCAGCAGCTTGGGTGGCAGCCGGAGCGAAAAACTGTTTTTT. Translating it yields CASSLGGSRSEKLFF.

This clonotype appeared a few times. The V and J genes are TRBV4-2 and TRBJ1-2; possibly TRBD1 for D (5 bases). The germline V and J ends were trimmed by 1 base and 7 bases, with 13 bases remaining between them. The length of the CDR3 is 14 residues. In germline, CDR1 is LGHNA, CDR2 YNFKEQ. CDR3 nucleotides: TGTGCCAGCAGCCAAGTGTGGCAGGGTGGTGGCTACACCTTC. Amino acid sequence: CASSQVWQGGGYTF.

This clonotype showed up many times. A read error may account for a junction end that differs from germline. This rearrangement joins TRBV15 to TRBJ1-1, with D hard to call. CDR3 length equals 13 residues. CDR1 is LNHNV, CDR2 YYDKDF, per germline (reference sequence). The CDR3, as DNA: TGTGCCACCAGCGGAGATCTGAACACTGAAGCTTTCTTT. Its protein is CATSGDLNTEAFF.

This clonotype was counted many times. The chain couples TRBV9 to TRBJ2-5; 13 bases match TRBD2. The CDR3 runs 15 residues. V was clipped by 3 bases and J by 5 bases; unmatched bases: 4. CDR1 is SGDLS and CDR2 is YYNGEE in the germline V gene. The CDR3 sequence is CASSAGLAGDETQYF. The CDR3 DNA reads as TGTGCCAGCAGCGCCGGACTAGCGGGAGATGAGACCCAGTACTTC.